This record concerns one TCR beta chain sequence. It was across several immunoSEQ plates that each subset's genomic DNA was evenly split. As handled by the study authors: ImmunoSEQ junction-only sequences lacked quality scores, so their filtering differed. Sequenced by immunoSEQ multiplex PCR; TCRdb stores in-frame clones only, minus some. D and trimming come from the DNA, and the V and J calls and clone size come from that table. This table has over a million clones, approximately 98.5% appearing once. This record comes from a study of shared clonotypes between healthy human individuals. The sequenced sample was naive CD4+ T cells sorted from blood. The subset here: CD45RA+ positively selected. The sequence came from a man between 25 and 39 years old in good health.

In DNA form, the CDR3 reads TGTGCCAGCAGCGTAGGAACAGTCCCAGATACGCAGTATTTT. Protein: CASSVGTVPDTQYF. The genes are TRBV9 and TRBJ2-3, with D uncertain. The CDR3 contains 14 residues. The ends were cut back, 0 bases at V and 4 bases at J, with 9 bases in the middle. Germline CDR1 reads SGDLS; CDR2 reads YYNGEE.